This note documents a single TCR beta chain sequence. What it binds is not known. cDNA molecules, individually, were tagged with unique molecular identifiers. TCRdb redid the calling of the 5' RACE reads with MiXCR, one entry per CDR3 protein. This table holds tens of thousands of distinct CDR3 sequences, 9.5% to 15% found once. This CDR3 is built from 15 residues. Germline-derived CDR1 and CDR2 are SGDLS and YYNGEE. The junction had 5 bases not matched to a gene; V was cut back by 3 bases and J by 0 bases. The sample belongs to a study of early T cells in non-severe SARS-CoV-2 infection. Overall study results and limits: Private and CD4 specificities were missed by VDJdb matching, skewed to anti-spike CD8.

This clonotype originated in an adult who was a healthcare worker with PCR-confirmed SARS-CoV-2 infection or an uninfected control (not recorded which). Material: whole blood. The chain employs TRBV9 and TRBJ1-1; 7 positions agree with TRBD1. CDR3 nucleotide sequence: TGTGCCAGCAGCGCTCAGACAGGGCTGAACACTGAAGCTTTCTTT. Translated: CASSAQTGLNTEAFF.